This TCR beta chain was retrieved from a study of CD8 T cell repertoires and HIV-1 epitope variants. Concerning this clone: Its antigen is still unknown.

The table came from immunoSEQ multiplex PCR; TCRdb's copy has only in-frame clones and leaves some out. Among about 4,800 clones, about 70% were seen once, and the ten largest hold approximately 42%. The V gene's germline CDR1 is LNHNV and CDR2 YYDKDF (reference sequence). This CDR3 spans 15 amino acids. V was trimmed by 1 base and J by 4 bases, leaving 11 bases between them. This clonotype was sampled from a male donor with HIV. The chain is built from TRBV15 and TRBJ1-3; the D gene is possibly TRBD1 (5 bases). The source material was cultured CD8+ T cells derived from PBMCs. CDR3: CATSRVQGRGNTIYF. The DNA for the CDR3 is TGTGCCACCAGCAGAGTGCAGGGCCGGGGAAACACCATATATTTT.